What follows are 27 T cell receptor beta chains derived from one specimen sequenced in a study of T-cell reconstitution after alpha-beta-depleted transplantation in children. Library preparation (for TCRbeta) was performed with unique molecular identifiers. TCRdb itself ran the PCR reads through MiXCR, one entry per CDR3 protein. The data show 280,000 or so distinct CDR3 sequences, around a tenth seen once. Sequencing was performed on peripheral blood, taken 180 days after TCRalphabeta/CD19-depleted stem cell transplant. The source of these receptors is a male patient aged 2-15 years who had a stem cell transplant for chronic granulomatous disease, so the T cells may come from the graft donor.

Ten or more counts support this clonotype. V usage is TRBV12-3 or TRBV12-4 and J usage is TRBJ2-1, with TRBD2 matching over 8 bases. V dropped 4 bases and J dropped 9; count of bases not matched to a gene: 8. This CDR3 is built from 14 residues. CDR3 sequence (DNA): TGTGCCAGCAGTTACGAGCGGGGGTTAAGTGAGCAGTTCTTC. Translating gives CASSYERGLSEQFF.

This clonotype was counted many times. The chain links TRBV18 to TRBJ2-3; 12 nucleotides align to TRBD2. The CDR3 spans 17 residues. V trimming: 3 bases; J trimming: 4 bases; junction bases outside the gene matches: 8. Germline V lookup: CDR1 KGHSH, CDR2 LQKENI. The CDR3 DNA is TGTGCCAGCTCACCTCAAGCTAGCGGGGGGGCCGCAGATACGCAGTATTTT. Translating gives CASSPQASGGAADTQYF. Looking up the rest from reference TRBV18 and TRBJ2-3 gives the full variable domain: NAGVMQNPRHLVRRRGQEARLRCSPMKGHSHVYWYRQLPEEGLKFMVYLQKENIIDESGMPKERFSAEFPKEGPSILRIQQVVRGDSAAYFCASSPQASGGAADTQYFGPGTRLTVL.

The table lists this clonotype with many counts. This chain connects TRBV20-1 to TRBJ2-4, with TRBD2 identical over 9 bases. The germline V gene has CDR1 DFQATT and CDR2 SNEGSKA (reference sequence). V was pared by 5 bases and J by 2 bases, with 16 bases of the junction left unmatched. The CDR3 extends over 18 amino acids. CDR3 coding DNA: TGCAGTGCTTTGTGCTCTAGCGGGGATTATTGTTCCAAAAACATTCAGTACTTC. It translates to CSALCSSGDYCSKNIQYF.

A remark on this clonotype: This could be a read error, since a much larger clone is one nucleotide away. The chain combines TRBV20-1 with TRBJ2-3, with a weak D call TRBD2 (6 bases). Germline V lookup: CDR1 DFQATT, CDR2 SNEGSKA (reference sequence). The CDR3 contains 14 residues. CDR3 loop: CSTRFRGGKDTQYF. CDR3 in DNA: TGCAGTACTAGATTCCGGGGAGGTAAAGATACGCAGTATTTT.

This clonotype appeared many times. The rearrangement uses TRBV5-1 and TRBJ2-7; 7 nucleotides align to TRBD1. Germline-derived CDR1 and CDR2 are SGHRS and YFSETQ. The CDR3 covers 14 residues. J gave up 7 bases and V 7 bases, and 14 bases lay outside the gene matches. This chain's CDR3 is CASGKSTGAREQYF. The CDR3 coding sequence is TGCGCCAGCGGAAAATCCACAGGGGCGAGAGAGCAGTACTTC.

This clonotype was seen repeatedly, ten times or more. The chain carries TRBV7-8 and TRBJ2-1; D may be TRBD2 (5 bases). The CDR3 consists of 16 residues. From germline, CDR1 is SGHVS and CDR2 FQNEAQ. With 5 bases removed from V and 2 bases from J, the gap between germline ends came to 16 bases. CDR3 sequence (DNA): TGTGCCAGCAGCCGAGGCGGACTCCTACCCTACAATGAGCAGTTCTTC. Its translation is CASSRGGLLPYNEQFF.

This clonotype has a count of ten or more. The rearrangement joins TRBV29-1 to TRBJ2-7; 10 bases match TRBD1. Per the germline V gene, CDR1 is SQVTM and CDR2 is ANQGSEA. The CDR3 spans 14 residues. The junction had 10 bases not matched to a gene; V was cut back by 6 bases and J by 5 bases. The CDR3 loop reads CSVGPGTGADEQYF. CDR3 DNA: TGCAGCGTAGGCCCCGGGACAGGGGCTGACGAGCAGTACTTC.

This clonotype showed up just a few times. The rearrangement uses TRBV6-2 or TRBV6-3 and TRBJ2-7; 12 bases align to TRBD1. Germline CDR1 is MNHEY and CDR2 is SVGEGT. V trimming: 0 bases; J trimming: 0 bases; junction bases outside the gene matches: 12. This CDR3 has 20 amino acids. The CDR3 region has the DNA TGTGCCAGCAGTTACTCGGGACAGGGGGCGTCCCTGCTAGTCTCCTACGAGCAGTACTTC. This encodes CASSYSGQGASLLVSYEQYF.

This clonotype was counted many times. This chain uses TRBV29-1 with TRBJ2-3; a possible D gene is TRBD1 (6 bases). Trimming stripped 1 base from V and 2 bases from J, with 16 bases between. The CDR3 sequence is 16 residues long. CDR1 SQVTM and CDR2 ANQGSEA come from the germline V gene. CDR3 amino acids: CSVEVGTRLHTDTQYF. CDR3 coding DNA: TGCAGCGTTGAAGTTGGGACACGGCTTCACACAGATACGCAGTATTTT.

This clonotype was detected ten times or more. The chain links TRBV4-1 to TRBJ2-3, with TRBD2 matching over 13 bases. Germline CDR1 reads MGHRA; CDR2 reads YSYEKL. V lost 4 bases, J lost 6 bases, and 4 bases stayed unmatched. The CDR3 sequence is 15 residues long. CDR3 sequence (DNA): TGCGCCAGCAGCCGGACTAGCGGGGGCTCTGATACGCAGTATTTT. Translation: CASSRTSGGSDTQYF.

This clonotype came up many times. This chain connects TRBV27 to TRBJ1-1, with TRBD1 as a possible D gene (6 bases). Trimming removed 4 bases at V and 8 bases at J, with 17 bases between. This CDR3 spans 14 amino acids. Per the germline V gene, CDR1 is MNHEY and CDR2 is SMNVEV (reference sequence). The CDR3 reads CASSSGQAYEEAFF. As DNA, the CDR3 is TGTGCCAGCAGTTCGGGACAAGCCTACGAGGAAGCTTTCTTT.

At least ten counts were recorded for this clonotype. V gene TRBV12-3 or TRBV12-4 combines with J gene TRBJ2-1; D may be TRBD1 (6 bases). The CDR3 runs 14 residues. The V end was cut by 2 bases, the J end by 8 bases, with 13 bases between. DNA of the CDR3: TGTGCCAGCAGTTTAACTCACAGGGTAGATGAGCAGTTCTTC. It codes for CASSLTHRVDEQFF.

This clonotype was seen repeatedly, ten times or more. The chain's CDR3 is CSARGTANEQFF. Here the CDR3 DNA reads TGCAGTGCTAGAGGGACAGCCAATGAGCAGTTCTTC. The chain combines TRBV20-1 with TRBJ2-1; perhaps TRBD1 as D (6 bases). Trimming cost V 1 base and J 6 bases, with 7 bases left between them. Germline CDR1 DFQATT, CDR2 SNEGSKA (reference sequence). The length of the CDR3 is 12 residues.

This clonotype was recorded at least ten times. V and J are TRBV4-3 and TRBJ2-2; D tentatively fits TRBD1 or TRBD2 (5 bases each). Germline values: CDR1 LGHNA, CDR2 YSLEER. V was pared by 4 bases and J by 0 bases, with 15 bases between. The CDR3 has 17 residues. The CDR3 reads CASSPLGVGANTGELFF. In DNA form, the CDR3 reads TGCGCCAGCAGCCCCCTCGGAGTGGGGGCGAACACCGGGGAGCTGTTTTTT.

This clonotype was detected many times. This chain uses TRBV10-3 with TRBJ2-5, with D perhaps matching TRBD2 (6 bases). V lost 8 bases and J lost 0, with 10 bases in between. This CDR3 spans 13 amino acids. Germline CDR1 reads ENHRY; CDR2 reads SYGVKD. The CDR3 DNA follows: TGTGCCATCGCCGGGACTTACCAAGAGACCCAGTACTTC. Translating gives CAIAGTYQETQYF.

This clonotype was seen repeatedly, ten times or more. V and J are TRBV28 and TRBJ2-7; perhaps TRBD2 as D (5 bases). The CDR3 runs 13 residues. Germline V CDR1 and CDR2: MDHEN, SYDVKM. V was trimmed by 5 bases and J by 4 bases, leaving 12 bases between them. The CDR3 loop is CASSQARGYEQYF. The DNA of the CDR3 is TGTGCCAGCAGTCAGGCTAGAGGGTACGAGCAGTACTTC.

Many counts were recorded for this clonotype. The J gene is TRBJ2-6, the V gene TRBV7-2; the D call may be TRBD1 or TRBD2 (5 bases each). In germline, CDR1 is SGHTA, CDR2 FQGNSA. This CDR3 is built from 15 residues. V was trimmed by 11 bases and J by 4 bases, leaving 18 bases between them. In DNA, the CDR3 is TGTGCCGGCAATCGGGGCACCGGCGGGGCCAACGTCCTGACTTTC. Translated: CAGNRGTGGANVLTF.

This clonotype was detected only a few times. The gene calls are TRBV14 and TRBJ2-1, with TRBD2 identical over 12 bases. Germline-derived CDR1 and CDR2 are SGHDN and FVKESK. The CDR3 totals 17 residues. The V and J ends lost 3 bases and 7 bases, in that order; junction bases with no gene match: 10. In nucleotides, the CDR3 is TGTGCCAGCAGCCAGAACGTTGGACTAGCGGGGTCGAATGAGCAGTTCTTC. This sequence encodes CASSQNVGLAGSNEQFF.

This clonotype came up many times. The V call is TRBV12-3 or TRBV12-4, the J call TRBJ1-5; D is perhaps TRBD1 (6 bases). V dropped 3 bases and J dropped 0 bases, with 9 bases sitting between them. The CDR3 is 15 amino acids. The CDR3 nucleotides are TGTGCCAGCAGTTTCGGGGGCCTTAGCAATCAGCCCCAGCATTTT. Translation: CASSFGGLSNQPQHF.

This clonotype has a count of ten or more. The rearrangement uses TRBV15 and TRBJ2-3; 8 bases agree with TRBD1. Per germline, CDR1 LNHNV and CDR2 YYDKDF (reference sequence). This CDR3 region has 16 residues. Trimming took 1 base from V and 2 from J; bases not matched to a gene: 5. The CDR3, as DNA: TGTGCCACCAGCAGAGTCCGGACAGGGCTCACAGATACGCAGTATTTT. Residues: CATSRVRTGLTDTQYF. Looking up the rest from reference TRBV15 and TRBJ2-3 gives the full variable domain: DAMVIQNPRYQVTQFGKPVTLSCSQTLNHNVMYWYQQKSSQAPKLLFHYYDKDFNNEADTPDNFQSRRPNTSFCFLDIRSPGLGDTAMYLCATSRVRTGLTDTQYFGPGTRLTVL.

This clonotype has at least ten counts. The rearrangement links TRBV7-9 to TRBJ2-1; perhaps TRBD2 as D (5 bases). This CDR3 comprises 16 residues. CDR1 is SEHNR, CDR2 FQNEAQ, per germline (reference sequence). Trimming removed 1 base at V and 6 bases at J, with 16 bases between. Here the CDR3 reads CASSLGAVIVGNEQFF. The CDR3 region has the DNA TGTGCCAGCAGCTTAGGAGCGGTCATCGTGGGCAATGAGCAGTTCTTC.

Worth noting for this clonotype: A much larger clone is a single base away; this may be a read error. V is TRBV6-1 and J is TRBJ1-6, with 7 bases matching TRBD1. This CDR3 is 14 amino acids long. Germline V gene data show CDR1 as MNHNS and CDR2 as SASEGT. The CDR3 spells CASKPGQYNSPLPF. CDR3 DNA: TGTGCCAGCAAACCGGGACAGTATAATTCACCCCTCCCCTTT.

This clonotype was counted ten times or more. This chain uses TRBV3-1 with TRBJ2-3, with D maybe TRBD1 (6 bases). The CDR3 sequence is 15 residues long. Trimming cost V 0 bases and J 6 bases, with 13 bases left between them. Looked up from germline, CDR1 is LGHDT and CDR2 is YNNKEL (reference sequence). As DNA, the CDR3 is TGTGCCAGCAGCCAAGAGAGGGGGACAAGTGATACGCAGTATTTT. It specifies CASSQERGTSDTQYF.

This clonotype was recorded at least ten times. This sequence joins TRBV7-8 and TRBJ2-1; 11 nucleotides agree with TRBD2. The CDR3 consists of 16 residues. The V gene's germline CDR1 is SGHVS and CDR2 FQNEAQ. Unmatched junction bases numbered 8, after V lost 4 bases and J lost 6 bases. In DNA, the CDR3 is TGTGCCAGCAGCTCCCCGCTAGCGGGAGGTCCCAATGAGCAGTTCTTC. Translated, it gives CASSSPLAGGPNEQFF.

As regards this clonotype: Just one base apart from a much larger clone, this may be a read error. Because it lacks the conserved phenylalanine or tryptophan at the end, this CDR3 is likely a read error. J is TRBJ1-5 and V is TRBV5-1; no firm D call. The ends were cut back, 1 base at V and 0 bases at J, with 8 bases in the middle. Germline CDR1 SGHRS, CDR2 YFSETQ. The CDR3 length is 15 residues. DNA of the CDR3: TGCGCCAGCAGCTTGACAACAGATAGCAATCAGCCCCAGCATATT. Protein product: CASSLTTDSNQPQHI.

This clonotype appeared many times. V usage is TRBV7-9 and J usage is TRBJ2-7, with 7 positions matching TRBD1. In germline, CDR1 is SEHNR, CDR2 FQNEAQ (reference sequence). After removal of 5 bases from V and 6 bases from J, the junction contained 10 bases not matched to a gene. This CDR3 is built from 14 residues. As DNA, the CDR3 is TGTGCCAGCAGCCAACGGGACAGTAGAGGCGAGCAGTACTTC. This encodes CASSQRDSRGEQYF.

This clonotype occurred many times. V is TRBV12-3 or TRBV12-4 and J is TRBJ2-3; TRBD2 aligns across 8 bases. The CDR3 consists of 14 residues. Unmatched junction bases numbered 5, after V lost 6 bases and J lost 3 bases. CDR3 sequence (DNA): TGTGCCAGCAGAATAGCGGGATCAACAGATACGCAGTATTTT. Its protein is CASRIAGSTDTQYF.